This T cell receptor beta chain was identified during a study of blood T cell repertoires in COVID-19. Study as a whole: Material from acute and convalescent COVID-19 was sourced from the United States, Italy and Spain.

Using immunoSEQ multiplex PCR, the repertoire was profiled, and TCRdb retains in-frame clones only, with some absent. The table records over 100,000 clones, 82% of them present only once. Germline values: CDR1 MDHEN, CDR2 SYDVKM. V was clipped by 1 base and J by 6 bases; unmatched bases: 12. The CDR3 runs to 17 residues. The source of this sequence is a man aged 55-75 years with acute or convalescent COVID-19. Sequencing was done on a sample of peripheral blood. The chain uses TRBV28 and TRBJ1-1; 9 nucleotides agree with TRBD1. The CDR3 DNA sequence: TGTGCCAGCAGTTTATTAGGGACAGGGAGCGGTGTGGCTGAAGCTTTCTTT. Translation: CASSLLGTGSGVAEAFF.